The TCR beta chain described here comes from a study of blood T cell repertoires in COVID-19. About the research overall: Sources were T cells, B-cell-depleted T cells, or PBMCs; the material itself was cDNA or gDNA.

TCRdb's copy holds only in-frame clones and misses some; the assay was immunoSEQ multiplex PCR. Of fewer than 400,000 clones in the sample, roughly 90% were seen once. The study recruited people aged roughly 18 to 95 years across about two dozen US areas. The sequenced material came from PBMCs or T cells enriched from blood (not recorded which). This receptor was taken from a woman aged 30 to 39 who had recovered from COVID-19.

CDR3 in amino acids: CASSRTGEQETQYF. CDR3 nucleotides: TGTGCCAGCAGTCGGACAGGCGAACAAGAGACCCAGTACTTC. This sequence joins TRBV28 and TRBJ2-5; 7 nucleotides align to TRBD1. V trimming: 5 bases; J trimming: 2 bases; junction bases outside the gene matches: 5. This CDR3 spans 14 amino acids. Germline CDR1 and CDR2: MDHEN and SYDVKM.